This TCR beta chain was retrieved from a study of shared clonotypes between healthy human individuals. The CDR3 runs to 15 residues. Germline CDR1 and CDR2: SGHKS and YYEKEE (reference sequence). Trimming stripped 4 bases from V and 0 bases from J, with 10 bases between. Assay used: immunoSEQ multiplex PCR; TCRdb lists only in-frame clones, some missing. The sample holds a few million clones; approximately 93% are singletons and the top ten take 0.39%. This chain links TRBV5-5 with TRBJ1-4; D unresolved. Sequences were obtained from naive CD4+ T cells from PBMCs. This sample's subset: CD45RA+ positively selected. This TCR derives from a man in his late teens or twenties in good health. Some clones in this sample may be carry-over from other donors' samples. CDR3 region: CASSIDVTTNEKLFF. Here the CDR3 DNA reads TGTGCCAGCAGCATTGATGTTACAACTAATGAAAAACTGTTTTTT.